Below, one TCR beta chain is given with its context. Which antigen it targets is not known. Base-call qualities are not available, and no considerably larger clone is one nucleotide away. V is clipped by 0 bases and J by 4 bases, and the sequence between their germline boundaries is 12 bases long. The germline V gene sets CDR1 to SGHAT and CDR2 to FQNNGV. The CDR3 starts with the cysteine, ends with the phenylalanine, and has 15 residues. Only the CDR3 portion is preserved as DNA: 45 bases, with reading frame beginning at the first base. The library was obtained by the immunoSEQ multiplex PCR assay. For most patients, genomic DNA was subjected to high-throughput TCR-beta CDR3 sequencing by Adaptive Biotechnologies. From the authors' description of their analysis: Adaptive's ImmunoSEQ software was the source of the TCR sequencing data for about 18 patients, while a few other patients were processed with MiXCR and VDJtools. Because the origin of CDR3 nucleotide sequences shared between donor and recipient could not be assigned, those sequences were removed. To be classed as alloreactive, a clone needed at least 2-fold expansion over unstimulated cells and a minimum CFSE-low frequency of 0.002% (template counts) or 0.001% (read counts). Mappable clones were those detected in sequenced pre-transplant spleen, lymph node, or MLR CFSE-low populations of the donor or recipient. Cumulative frequency of alloreactive clones was calculated as a percentage of all sequences weighted by copy number. TCRdb holds this immuneACCESS table with in-frame rearrangements only. Some clones are missing; in checked studies, unresolved V genes explain under half, and the rest has no known cause. The V and J calls and clone size are taken from that table; D and trimming were inferred from the DNA. This sample has about 63,000 clones in its table, and under 90% of those were observed once. About 1.7% of the sample rests with the top ten.

This specimen comes from a study of graft-versus-host responses after intestinal transplantation (dated by TCRdb to the early 2020s). The study in broad terms: Multivisceral, liver-intestinal, or isolated intestinal transplants were received by the recipients. Anti-thymocyte globulin induction was given to all recipients, followed by maintenance tacrolimus and steroids for 3 to 4 years. After intestinal transplantation, graft-versus-host and host-versus-graft alloreactive T cell clones were followed in the graft, circulation and bone marrow using bulk TCR-beta CDR3 sequencing. Alloreactive clones were identified by sequencing pre-transplant mixed lymphocyte reaction products and comparing these products with unstimulated pre-transplant donor and recipient T cells. The cohort enrolled under 30 intestinal transplant recipients, one of whom was a retransplant, and a few patients without pretransplant specimens were excluded. A peak of at least 4% donor T cells among recipient peripheral blood mononuclear cells was the definition used for donor T cell macrochimerism. Instead of going to the commercial service, samples from a few later patients were sequenced in-house on an Illumina MiSeq and processed with MiXCR. The paper as a whole reports these results and caveats: GvH clones were detected in recipient bone marrow, and some of these GvH clones were observed earlier in ileal mucosa or blood, consistent with an intestinal mucosal origin. The conclusions were limited by the relatively low number and heterogeneity of the intestinal transplant patients. High GvH to HvG T cell clonal ratios were observed in the allografts of patients with donor T cell macrochimerism. Early after transplant, peak levels of circulating GvH clones were found to be associated with declines in HvG clones.

Intraepithelial and lamina propria lymphocytes were isolated from graft specimens using dithiothreitol, EDTA incubations and collagenase D digestion. Bulk TCR-beta sequencing was performed on serial intestinal graft biopsy specimens collected as late as 600 days after transplant. The sequencing used ileum tissue, collected more than 350 days after transplant. Recombination linked TRBV11-2 to TRBJ1-1; no D gene is confidently identified. The sequence derives from a human patient who received an intestinal transplant, so some T cells may come from the graft donor. The DNA sequence is as follows: TGTGCCAGCAGCTTAGATCCCTACGGGAGCACTGAAGCTTTCTTT. Translation gives CASSLDPYGSTEAFF. Beyond the CDR3, the reference TRBV11-2 and TRBJ1-1 genes provide the residues; the full variable domain reads: EAGVAQSPRYKIIEKRQSVAFWCNPISGHATLYWYQQILGQGPKLLIQFQNNGVVDDSQLPKDRFSAERLKGVDSTLKIQPAKLEDSAVYLCASSLDPYGSTEAFFGQGTRLTVV.